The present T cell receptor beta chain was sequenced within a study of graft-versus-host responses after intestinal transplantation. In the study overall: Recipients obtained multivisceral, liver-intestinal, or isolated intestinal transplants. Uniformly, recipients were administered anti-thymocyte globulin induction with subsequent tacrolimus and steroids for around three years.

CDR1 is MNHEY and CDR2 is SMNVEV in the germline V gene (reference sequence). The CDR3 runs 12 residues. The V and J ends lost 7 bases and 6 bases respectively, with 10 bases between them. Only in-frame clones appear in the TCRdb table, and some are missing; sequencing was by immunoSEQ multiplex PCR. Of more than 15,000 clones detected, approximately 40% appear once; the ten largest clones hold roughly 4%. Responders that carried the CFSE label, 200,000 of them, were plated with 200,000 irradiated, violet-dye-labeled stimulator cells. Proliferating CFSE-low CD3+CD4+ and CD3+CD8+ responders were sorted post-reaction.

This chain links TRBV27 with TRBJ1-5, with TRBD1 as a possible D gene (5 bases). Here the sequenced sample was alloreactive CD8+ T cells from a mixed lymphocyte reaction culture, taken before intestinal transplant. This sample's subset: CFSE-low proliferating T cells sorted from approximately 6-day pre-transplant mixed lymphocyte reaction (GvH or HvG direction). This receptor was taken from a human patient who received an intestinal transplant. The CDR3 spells CASTSGGQPQHF. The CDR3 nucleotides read TGTGCCAGCACCTCTGGGGGTCAGCCCCAGCATTTT.